These 32 T cell receptor beta chains were sequenced from one sample in a study of blood T cell repertoires in COVID-19. TCRdb keeps only in-frame clones here, not all; method: immunoSEQ multiplex PCR. The table records around 86,000 clones, 83% of them present only once. Sequenced input: peripheral blood. Receptors were obtained from a woman aged 80 or older with acute or convalescent COVID-19.

V and J are TRBV6-5 and TRBJ2-1; tentative D call: TRBD2 (5 bases). Germline lookup yields CDR1 MNHEY and CDR2 SVGAGI. The CDR3 runs to 15 residues. Deletions cut 10 bases from V and 0 bases from J, with 16 bases between. CDR3 nucleotides: TGTGCCAATAGCAACGGGATAACCTCCTACAATGAGCAGTTCTTC. Its protein is CANSNGITSYNEQFF.

V usage is TRBV6-4 and J usage is TRBJ2-2; 9 nucleotides align to TRBD2. CDR1 and CDR2 from the germline V gene are MRHNA and SNTAGT. The CDR3 is made up of 16 amino acids. Germline trimming cut 4 bases from V and 3 bases from J; bases unmatched to any gene: 6. The DNA for the CDR3 is TGTGCCAGCAGTGGACAGCGGGAGGATCACACCGGGGAGCTGTTTTTT. Its protein product is CASSGQREDHTGELFF.

V is TRBV2 and J is TRBJ1-1, with TRBD1 matching 8 bases. Trimming removed 6 bases from V and 4 bases from J; junction bases left unmatched: 7. The CDR3 runs to 14 residues. Germline V gives CDR1 SNHLY, CDR2 FYNNEI. CDR3 bases: TGTGCCAGCAGCCGCGGACAGGGAGGCACTGAAGCTTTCTTT. It translates to CASSRGQGGTEAFF.

The chain employs TRBV11-2 and TRBJ2-6, with D uncertain. This CDR3 region has 14 residues. Germline CDR1 is SGHAT and CDR2 is FQNNGV. Trimming removed 5 bases from V and 0 bases from J, with 5 bases in between. The CDR3 here is CASSSYSGANVLTF. CDR3 sequence (DNA): TGTGCCAGCAGCAGCTACTCTGGGGCCAACGTCCTGACTTTC.

V usage is TRBV25-1 and J usage is TRBJ1-6; D not resolved. Per germline, CDR1 MGHDK and CDR2 SYGVNS. Deletions cut 1 base from V and 9 bases from J, with 13 bases between. The CDR3 is made up of 15 amino acids. The CDR3 region has the DNA TGTGCCAGCAGTGAATTTAGGCCAGGTTCTTCACCCCTCCACTTT. This sequence encodes CASSEFRPGSSPLHF.

This clone was detected a few times. The gene calls are TRBV4-1 and TRBJ1-2; 8 positions agree with TRBD1. The ends lost 4 bases at V and 2 bases at J; junction bases unmatched: 6. CDR1 MGHRA and CDR2 YSYEKL come from the germline V gene. The CDR3 contains 15 residues. For the CDR3, the DNA is TGCGCCAGCAGCCCTGGACAGGGACCCAACTATGGCTACACCTTC. As protein: CASSPGQGPNYGYTF.

The chain carries TRBV3-1 (or the pseudogene TRBV3-2) and TRBJ2-1; perhaps TRBD1 as D (6 bases). Germline V lookup: CDR1 LGHDT, CDR2 YNNKEL (reference sequence). CDR3 length: 15 residues. Trimming took off 0 bases at V and 4 bases at J, with 10 bases between the two ends. Here the CDR3 reads CASSQEGTLYNEQFF. The CDR3 DNA sequence: TGTGCCAGCAGCCAAGAGGGGACACTTTACAATGAGCAGTTCTTC.

This clone appeared a single time. This chain connects TRBV7-8 to TRBJ1-1; D unclear. Trimming pared 5 bases from V and 4 bases from J, leaving 17 bases between. The CDR3 is made up of 15 amino acids. The germline V gene encodes CDR1 SGHVS and CDR2 FQNEAQ. The DNA for the CDR3 is TGTGCCAGCAGCCCTCAATCCGGGATTGGCACTGAAGCTTTCTTT. Protein: CASSPQSGIGTEAFF.

The V gene is TRBV7-8, the J gene TRBJ1-5; 8 nucleotides agree with TRBD1. Looked up from germline, CDR1 is SGHVS and CDR2 is FQNEAQ. There are 16 residues in the CDR3. The V gene end was trimmed by 0 bases and the J gene end by 4 bases; junction bases not matched to a gene: 5. CDR3 loop: CASSLAAGQANQPQHF. Here the CDR3 DNA reads TGTGCCAGCAGCTTAGCGGCGGGACAGGCAAATCAGCCCCAGCATTTT.

This clone was detected only a few times. This chain links TRBV10-3 with TRBJ2-3; 9 nucleotides line up with TRBD2. The trim removed 8 bases at V and 0 bases at J, leaving 9 bases unmatched. CDR1 and CDR2 (germline): ENHRY, SYGVKD. CDR3 size: 16 residues. The CDR3 sequence: CAIAGASGASTDTQYF. DNA for the CDR3: TGTGCCATCGCGGGGGCTAGCGGGGCTAGCACAGATACGCAGTATTTT.

The chain couples TRBV9 to TRBJ2-7, with D hard to call. This CDR3 is built from 14 residues. The germline CDR1 and CDR2 sequences are SGDLS and YYNGEE. Trimming left V 0 bases short and J 1 base short, with 8 bases between. The CDR3 DNA sequence: TGTGCCAGCAGCGTAGATGTGACTTCCTACGAGCAGTACTTC. Amino acids: CASSVDVTSYEQYF.

The genes are TRBV7-2 and TRBJ2-7; TRBD1 aligns across 7 bases. With V trimmed by 5 bases and J by 5 bases, 9 bases remained unmatched. CDR3 size: 14 residues. Germline loops: CDR1 SGHTA, CDR2 FQGNSA. In DNA form, the CDR3 reads TGTGCCAGCAGCCATCGGACAGGAAGGGACGAGCAGTACTTC. This encodes CASSHRTGRDEQYF. The whole variable domain, remainder taken from reference TRBV7-2 and TRBJ2-7, is GAGVSQSPSNKVTEKGKDVELRCDPISGHTALYWYRQSLGQGLEFLIYFQGNSAPDKSGLPSDRFSAERTGGSVSTLTIQRTQQEDSAVYLCASSHRTGRDEQYFGPGTRLTVT.

The rearrangement joins TRBV3-1 (or the pseudogene TRBV3-2) to TRBJ1-2, with 10 bases fitting TRBD1. The CDR3 is 14 residues long. With V trimmed by 4 bases and J by 10 bases, 9 bases remained unmatched. Germline V gene data show CDR1 as LGHDT and CDR2 as YNNKEL (reference sequence). The CDR3 DNA reads as TGTGCCAGCAGCCCCACCTGGGACAGGGGATCCTACACCTTC. Its translation: CASSPTWDRGSYTF.

This clone was recorded a few times. The chain couples TRBV6-6 to TRBJ1-1; D is possibly TRBD1 (6 bases). V was pared by 5 bases and J by 7 bases, with 14 bases between. The CDR3 covers 13 residues. Germline CDR1 and CDR2: MNHNY and SVGAGI (reference sequence). The CDR3 region has the DNA TGTGCCAGCAGTCGAGGACAGCACGGTGAAGCTTTCTTT. As protein: CASSRGQHGEAFF.

V gene TRBV23-1 combines with J gene TRBJ2-7; no reliable D call. TRBV23-1 is marked as an open reading frame, function uncertain. The CDR3 totals 15 residues. Trimming took 0 bases from V and 2 from J, leaving 11 bases between them. The CDR3 is CASSQSSGRPYEQYF. The CDR3 region has the DNA TGCGCCAGCAGTCAATCGTCTGGGCGACCCTACGAGCAGTACTTC.

This clone was observed a single time. The chain is built from TRBV4-2 and TRBJ2-7; 12 nucleotides match TRBD2. The CDR3 totals 18 residues. V shed 4 bases and J 6 bases; nucleotides not matched to a gene: 16. Germline V gene data show CDR1 as LGHNA and CDR2 as YNFKEQ. CDR3 bases: TGTGCCAGCAGCCCCCACCTTACTCGACTAGCGGGAGAATCCGAGCAGTACTTC. Amino acid sequence: CASSPHLTRLAGESEQYF.

The chain is built from TRBV27 and TRBJ1-6; 8 bases align to TRBD1. There are 14 residues in the CDR3. J was trimmed by 10 bases and V by 6 bases; bases with no gene match: 8. Germline V CDR1 and CDR2: MNHEY, SMNVEV (reference sequence). The CDR3 spells CASRLDREGSPLHF. The CDR3 nucleotides read TGTGCCAGCAGGTTGGACAGGGAGGGATCACCCCTCCACTTT.

This clone was counted at least ten times. The V gene is TRBV4-1, the J gene TRBJ2-7; the match to TRBD2 covers 8 bases. CDR3 length equals 17 residues. J gave up 5 bases and V 1 base, and 13 bases lay outside the gene matches. Germline V gives CDR1 MGHRA, CDR2 YSYEKL. CDR3 sequence (DNA): TGCGCCAGCAGCCAAGTGTCTCCGAGCGGGAGAGGGGACGAGCAGTACTTC. This gives the protein CASSQVSPSGRGDEQYF.

This chain uses TRBV5-1 with TRBJ1-3; 8 nucleotides align to TRBD1. V gave up 0 bases and J gave up 3 bases; unmatched junction bases: 2. CDR3 size: 15 residues. The germline V gene encodes CDR1 SGHRS and CDR2 YFSETQ. The CDR3 region is CASSLAGQGGNTIYF. In DNA form, the CDR3 reads TGCGCCAGCAGCTTGGCTGGACAGGGTGGAAACACCATATATTTT.

V and J are TRBV7-2 and TRBJ2-1; TRBD1 aligns across 8 bases. The V gene's germline CDR1 is SGHTA and CDR2 FQGNSA. The V gene end was trimmed by 4 bases and the J gene end by 7 bases; junction bases not matched to a gene: 3. CDR3 size: 13 residues. The CDR3 here is CASSSQGANEQFF. The CDR3 coding sequence is TGTGCCAGCAGCTCCCAGGGGGCTAATGAGCAGTTCTTC.

The V call is TRBV11-3, the J call TRBJ2-7; weak D call: TRBD1 (6 bases). V lost 5 bases to trimming and J lost 4 bases, with 15 bases between them. This CDR3 is 14 amino acids long. CDR1 and CDR2 (germline): SGHNT, YENEEA. CDR3 loop: CASSQSGTKYEQYF. In DNA form, the CDR3 reads TGTGCCAGCAGCCAGTCCGGGACAAAATACGAGCAGTACTTC.

This chain links TRBV5-1 with TRBJ2-3; 7 bases align to TRBD2. The germline CDR1 and CDR2 sequences are SGHRS and YFSETQ. The CDR3 has 17 amino acids. V gave up 4 bases and J gave up 0 bases; unmatched junction bases: 11. The CDR3 protein is CASSPPESGTSTDTQYF. CDR3 coding DNA: TGCGCCAGCAGCCCCCCCGAGAGCGGGACTAGCACAGATACGCAGTATTTT.

Of note for this clone: Its ends do not fully match the called genes, so a read error is possible. The chain joins TRBV7-7 to TRBJ1-4; D perhaps matches TRBD1 (6 bases). There are 17 residues in the CDR3. The germline V gene has CDR1 SSHAT and CDR2 FNYEAQ (reference sequence). The CDR3 DNA is TGTGCTAGCAGTCCCCCCCGGGGGGCGCGGGCTAATGAAAAACTGTTTTTT. Its protein is CASSPPRGARANEKLFF.

This chain connects TRBV21-1 to TRBJ1-5. TRBV21-1 is tagged as a pseudogene. The CDR3 has 13 residues. For the CDR3, the DNA is TGTGCCGGGGGGTGGAGACCCAGTCAGCCCCAGCATTTT. Its translation: CAGGWRPSQPQHF.

The genes are TRBV5-6 and TRBJ1-5; 9 positions agree with TRBD1. CDR1 and CDR2 from the germline V gene are SGHDT and YYEEEE. CDR3 size: 18 residues. Trimming took 0 bases from V and 3 from J; bases not matched to a gene: 10. The CDR3 DNA reads as TGTGCCAGCAGCTTGGGGGCTTTGGGGACAGGGACCAATCAGCCCCAGCATTTT. Its protein product is CASSLGALGTGTNQPQHF.

V and J are TRBV16 and TRBJ2-3; D not resolved. The CDR3 has 13 residues. Germline values: CDR1 KGHSY, CDR2 FQNENV. Trimming pared 4 bases from V and 6 bases from J, leaving 11 bases between. CDR3 protein: CASSRSQRDTQYF. The CDR3, as DNA: TGTGCCAGCAGCCGCTCGCAACGGGATACGCAGTATTTT.

This clone was picked up one time. Here the CDR3 reads CASSPRPGSNQPQHF. The CDR3, as DNA: TGTGCCAGCAGCCCACGGCCGGGGAGCAATCAGCCCCAGCATTTT. The chain couples TRBV28 to TRBJ1-5; D call uncertain. The V gene's germline CDR1 is MDHEN and CDR2 SYDVKM. The CDR3 runs to 15 residues. V lost 6 bases to trimming and J lost 1 base, with 13 bases between them.

The chain recombines TRBV3-1 (or the pseudogene TRBV3-2) with TRBJ2-1; 10 bases fit TRBD2. Germline-derived CDR1 and CDR2 are LGHDT and YNNKEL (reference sequence). The J segment lost 7 bases and the V segment lost 1 base, leaving 4 bases of the junction unmatched. The CDR3 is 15 residues long. The CDR3 bases are TGTGCCAGCAGCCAAGGGGAGACTAGCGGGAATGAGCAGTTCTTC. The encoded protein is CASSQGETSGNEQFF.

CDR3 sequence (DNA): TGTGCCAGCAGTTACTCGTCCAGGGGTAATGAAAAACTGTTTTTT. This gives the protein CASSYSSRGNEKLFF. The chain is built from TRBV6-5 and TRBJ1-4, with D maybe TRBD1 (6 bases). V gave up 0 bases and J gave up 4 bases, with 9 bases separating them. Germline V gene sequence: CDR1 MNHEY, CDR2 SVGAGI. This CDR3 is 15 amino acids long.

The chain couples TRBV6-5 to TRBJ2-3, with 11 bases aligning to TRBD1. Germline CDR1 MNHEY, CDR2 SVGAGI. The CDR3 totals 15 residues. Trimming removed 6 bases from V and 4 bases from J; junction bases left unmatched: 6. The CDR3 sequence is CASREGQGVADTQYF. CDR3 DNA sequence: TGTGCCAGCAGAGAGGGACAGGGGGTGGCAGATACGCAGTATTTT.

CDR3 sequence (DNA): TGTGCCAGCAGTTACGGAACCGGGACAGGGGAAGATGAGCAGTTCTTC. It encodes CASSYGTGTGEDEQFF. The V gene is TRBV6-5, the J gene TRBJ2-1; 10 positions match TRBD1. Germline CDR1 and CDR2: MNHEY and SVGAGI. The V segment lost 2 bases and the J segment 8 bases; nucleotides outside the gene matches: 9. CDR3 size: 16 residues.

J is TRBJ2-1 and V is TRBV28; 9 bases align to TRBD2. Unmatched junction bases numbered 8, after V lost 3 bases and J lost 8 bases. This CDR3 spans 15 amino acids. The germline gives CDR1 MDHEN, CDR2 SYDVKM. The CDR3 DNA reads TGTGCCAGCAGTTTGGGCGGGAGGGCCGGAGATGAGCAGTTCTTC. Its protein is CASSLGGRAGDEQFF. Full variable domain (missing parts from reference TRBV28 and TRBJ2-1): DVKVTQSSRYLVKRTGEKVFLECVQDMDHENMFWYRQDPGLGLRLIYFSYDVKMKEKGDIPEGYSVSREKKERFSLILESASTNQTSMYLCASSLGGRAGDEQFFGPGTRLTVL.